The rows below give T cell receptor beta chains drawn from one sample of a study of response to subunit inactivated influenza vaccine. TCRdb recomputed calls from the RT-PCR reads with MiXCR, one row per CDR3 protein. The sample lists 500,000 to 600,000 distinct CDR3 sequences; about 10% were seen once. This same sample was also part of a study on T cells expressing NK-cell markers.

The sequenced sample was PBMCs from blood, obtained on the day of vaccination. The receptor source for this set is a man in his forties or fifties who received an inactivated influenza vaccine. CDR3s include the opening cysteine and the closing phenylalanine or tryptophan. The D gene is left open where the match is weak. Clone size is given for some rows only: seen once, a few or many times, or a class if the clone is expanded.

TRBV12-3/TRBV12-4	NA	TRBJ2-2	NA	TGTGCCAGCAGTTTAAGTCTGGCGGATTTCACCGGGGAGCTGTTTTTT	CASSLSLADFTGELFF
TRBV28	TRBD2	TRBJ2-1	few	TGTGCCAGCAGCCCTAGGGTTGTACGAACTAGCGGGCTTTTCTGGAATGAGCAGTTCTTC	CASSPRVVRTSGLFWNEQFF
TRBV7-2	NA	TRBJ1-5	NA	TGTGCCAGCAGCTTTTCGTCGTTTGGGAATCAGCCCCAGCATTTT	CASSFSSFGNQPQHF
TRBV25-1	TRBD2	TRBJ2-3	few	TGTGCCAGCAGTGAATGGGAGTTAGCGGGAGTAACCCCCACAGATACGCAGTATTTT	CASSEWELAGVTPTDTQYF
TRBV5-1	NA	TRBJ2-5	few	TGCGCCAGCAGCTCATTTAATCCTAGGCGGGAGACCCAGTACTTC	CASSSFNPRRETQYF
TRBV6-1	NA	TRBJ1-4	few	TGTGCCAGCAGGGACAGTTTCAATGAAAAACTGTTTTTT	CASRDSFNEKLFF
TRBV20-1	NA	TRBJ2-1	few	TGCAGTGCTGCCAGTATCCGACACGATGAGCAGTTCTTC	CSAASIRHDEQFF
TRBV11-2	TRBD2	TRBJ2-1	few	TGTGCCAGCAGCTTAGTAGGACTAGCGGGAGGGCCCCCCTACAATGAGCAGTTCTTC	CASSLVGLAGGPPYNEQFF
TRBV12-3/TRBV12-4	TRBD2	TRBJ2-2	many	TGTGCCAGCAGCGCTAGCGGGAGGGGGACCGGGGAGCTGTTTTTT	CASSASGRGTGELFF
TRBV24-1	NA	TRBJ2-3	few	TGTGCCACCAGTGGAACGACAGGCATCGATAGCACAGATACGCAGTATTTT	CATSGTTGIDSTDTQYF
TRBV5-6	NA	TRBJ1-1	NA	TGTGCCAGCAGCTTGGTAACTGAGAACACTGAAGCTTTCTTT	CASSLVTENTEAFF
TRBV20-1	NA	TRBJ2-1	few	TGCAGTGCTAGAGGGTTTAATTATGGGCGGAACTCCTACAATGAGCAGTTCTTC	CSARGFNYGRNSYNEQFF
TRBV20-1	NA	TRBJ2-7	many	TGCAGTGCTAGAGACCGCGAACGAACCGAGCAGTACTTC	CSARDRERTEQYF
TRBV7-3	NA	TRBJ2-7	few	TGTGCCAGCAGCGCCCAGGGGGGAGCCTACGAGCAGTACTTC	CASSAQGGAYEQYF
TRBV20-1	NA	TRBJ2-3	NA	TGCAGTGGGGTGAGCACAGATACGCAGTATTTT	CSGVSTDTQYF
TRBV20-1	TRBD1	TRBJ2-7	few	TGCAGTGCTAGACTCCTCCCCAGGGGGCCGAGCGGTTCTTCCTACGAGCAGTACTTC	CSARLLPRGPSGSSYEQYF
TRBV5-1	NA	TRBJ2-7	many	TGCGCCAGCAGCCCCCGTCGAATAGGCTACGAGCAGTACTTC	CASSPRRIGYEQYF
TRBV4-2	TRBD2	TRBJ2-3	few	TGTGCCAGCAGCCTTCTAGCGGGAGCTGGTATTGGCACAGATACGCAGTATTTT	CASSLLAGAGIGTDTQYF
TRBV9	TRBD2	TRBJ2-1	NA	TGTGCCAGCAGCACTACTAGCGGGAGCTCCTACAATGAGCAGTTCTTC	CASSTTSGSSYNEQFF
TRBV29-1	NA	TRBJ1-4	few	TGCAGCGTTGAGGGTAGTGATGAAAAACTGTTTTTT	CSVEGSDEKLFF
TRBV7-2	NA	TRBJ1-1	few	TGTGCCAGCAGCTTAGACCCGGCGGCGGAAGCTTTCTTT	CASSLDPAAEAFF
TRBV12-3/TRBV12-4	NA	TRBJ2-4	few	TGTGCCAGCAGCCCCCTAGCCAAAAACATTCAGTACTTC	CASSPLAKNIQYF
TRBV7-2	NA	TRBJ1-6	few	TGTGCCAGCAGCTTAAGAAACAATAATTCACCCCTCCACTTT	CASSLRNNNSPLHF
TRBV20-1	TRBD1	TRBJ2-5	many	TGCAGTGCTAGATACGGAGGACAGGGGGGGGAGACCCAGTACTTC	CSARYGGQGGETQYF
TRBV12-3/TRBV12-4	NA	TRBJ2-7	few	TGTGCCAGCAGGGGCAAAACCTCCGGCGAGCAGTACTTC	CASRGKTSGEQYF
TRBV12-3/TRBV12-4	TRBD1	TRBJ2-5	few	TGTGCCAGCAGTGGGACAGGGGGCGCGGAGACCCAGTACTTC	CASSGTGGAETQYF
TRBV9	NA	TRBJ2-1	NA	TGTGCCAGCAGCGTAGTTCCTCAGAGCTTCAACAATGAGCAGTTCTTC	CASSVVPQSFNNEQFF
TRBV20-1	TRBD2	TRBJ2-6	NA	TGCAGTGTCTCAGCCCCTAGCGGGAGCCTAAGTGGGGCCAACGTCCTGACTTTC	CSVSAPSGSLSGANVLTF
TRBV4-3	NA	TRBJ1-2	NA	TGCGCCAGCAGCCCATGGGACGGGGCCCAAAGCTACACCTTC	CASSPWDGAQSYTF
TRBV20-1	NA	TRBJ2-2	NA	TGCAGTGCACTGGAGGGGGCCGGGAACACCGGGGAGCTGTTTTTT	CSALEGAGNTGELFF
TRBV12-3/TRBV12-4	NA	TRBJ1-2	NA	TGTGCCAGCAGCAAAGGAAGGGTGGCGGAGGGCTATGGCTACACCTTC	CASSKGRVAEGYGYTF
TRBV20-1	NA	TRBJ2-7	few	TGCAGTGCTAATGGGGACATTAGCTCCTACGAGCAGTACTTC	CSANGDISSYEQYF
TRBV28	TRBD1	TRBJ1-2	many	TGTGCCAGCAGGACAGGGTTGAACTATGGCTACACCTTC	CASRTGLNYGYTF
TRBV29-1	TRBD1	TRBJ1-1	many	TGCAGCGTGAACCGACAGGGGGCTCGGGCTTTCTTT	CSVNRQGARAFF
TRBV10-2	TRBD1	TRBJ1-2	many	TGCGCCAGCAGTGATCCAATCCGGGACAGAGTTAACTATGGCTACACCTTC	CASSDPIRDRVNYGYTF
TRBV12-3/TRBV12-4	TRBD2	TRBJ2-1	NA	TGTGCCAGCACCTTGGGGGGGGATGTAAATGAGCAGTTCTTC	CASTLGGDVNEQFF
TRBV29-1	NA	TRBJ1-1	NA	TGCAGCGTTAGCCAGGGGACGGCCGGGACTGAAGCTTTCTTT	CSVSQGTAGTEAFF
TRBV6-1	NA	TRBJ1-3	few	TGTGCCAGCAGCACTTCGGGCCATTTGGTGGGAAACACCATATATTTT	CASSTSGHLVGNTIYF
TRBV5-1	TRBD2	TRBJ2-1	many	TGCGCCAGCAGCTTGACTAGCGGGAGAATGGGTGAGCAGTTCTTC	CASSLTSGRMGEQFF
TRBV7-2	TRBD2	TRBJ2-7	NA	TGTGCCAGCAGCCCAAGGACTAGCGGGGGCTCCTACGAGCAGTACTTC	CASSPRTSGGSYEQYF
TRBV6-1	TRBD2	TRBJ2-3	many	TGTGCCAGCAGTGAGGATACTAGCGGTGGGCCAGATACGCAGTATTTT	CASSEDTSGGPDTQYF
TRBV6-2/TRBV6-3	NA	TRBJ1-5	NA	TGTGCCAGCAGGTCCCCGACAGGTAGCAATCAGCCCCAGCATTTT	CASRSPTGSNQPQHF
TRBV20-1	NA	TRBJ2-1	NA	TGCAGTGCTAGAGATTCTGGACTTAATGAGCAGTTCTTC	CSARDSGLNEQFF
TRBV5-1	TRBD2	TRBJ2-1	NA	TGCGCCAGCAACCCTGGTTGGGGGGGGGTCGCTAATGAGCAGTTCTTC	CASNPGWGGVANEQFF
TRBV25-1	TRBD1	TRBJ2-7	NA	TGTGCCAGCAGGGGACTTCTCCAGCGCTCCGGGACAGGGAGGACCTACGAGCAGTACTTC	CASRGLLQRSGTGRTYEQYF
TRBV12-3/TRBV12-4	TRBD2	TRBJ2-7	NA	TGTGCCAGCAGTTTATCGGGAGGGCCTGTTGAGCAGTACTTC	CASSLSGGPVEQYF
TRBV4-2	NA	TRBJ2-3	many	TGTGCCAGCAGCCAAGATAAGGGTGGGGTCTCGGATACGCAGTATTTT	CASSQDKGGVSDTQYF
TRBV20-1	TRBD2	TRBJ2-3	many	TGCAGTGCTTCCCCTGGAGCGGGGGGGCTAAATACGCAGTATTTT	CSASPGAGGLNTQYF
TRBV7-2	NA	TRBJ2-7	many	TGTGCCAGCAGCTACGAGGGACACGAGCAGTACTTC	CASSYEGHEQYF
TRBV29-1	NA	TRBJ2-3	once	TGCAGCGTTCCGACTAGTAGAGATACGCAGTATTTT	CSVPTSRDTQYF
TRBV5-1	TRBD1	TRBJ1-3	few	TGCGCCAGCAGCTTGGAGACAGGGGGAAACACCATATATTTT	CASSLETGGNTIYF
TRBV28	NA	TRBJ2-5	many	TGTGCCAGCAGGAGCCAAGAGACCCAGTACTTC	CASRSQETQYF
TRBV20-1	NA	TRBJ1-1	NA	TGCAGTGCTAGTCCGCGGAGAATGAACACTGAAGCTTTCTTT	CSASPRRMNTEAFF
TRBV7-2	NA	TRBJ2-5	NA	TGTGCCAGCAGCTTAGTGTCAAGGACCCAGTACTTC	CASSLVSRTQYF